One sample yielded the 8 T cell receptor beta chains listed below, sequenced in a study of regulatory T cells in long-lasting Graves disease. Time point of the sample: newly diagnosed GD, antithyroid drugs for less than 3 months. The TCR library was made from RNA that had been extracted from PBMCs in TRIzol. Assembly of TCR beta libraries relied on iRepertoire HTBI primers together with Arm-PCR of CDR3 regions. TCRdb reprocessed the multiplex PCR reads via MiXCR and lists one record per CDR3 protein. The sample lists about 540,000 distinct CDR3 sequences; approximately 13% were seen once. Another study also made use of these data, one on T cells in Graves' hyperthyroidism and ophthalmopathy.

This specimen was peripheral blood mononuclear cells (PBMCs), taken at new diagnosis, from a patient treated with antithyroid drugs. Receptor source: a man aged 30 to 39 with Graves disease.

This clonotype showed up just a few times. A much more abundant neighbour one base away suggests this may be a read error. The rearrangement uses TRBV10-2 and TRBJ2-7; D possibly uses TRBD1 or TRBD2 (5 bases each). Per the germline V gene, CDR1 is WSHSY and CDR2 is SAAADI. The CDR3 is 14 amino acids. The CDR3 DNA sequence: TGCGCCACCACGCCGGGGCCGTCCTCCCACGAGCAGTACTTC. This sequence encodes CATTPGPSSHEQYF.

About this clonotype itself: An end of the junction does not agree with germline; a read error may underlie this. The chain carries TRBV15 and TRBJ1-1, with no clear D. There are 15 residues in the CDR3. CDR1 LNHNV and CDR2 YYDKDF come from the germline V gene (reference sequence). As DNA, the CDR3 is TGTGCCACCAGCAGAGATGGGCCGAGGTTTGGTGAAGCTCTCTTT. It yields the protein CATSRDGPRFGEALF. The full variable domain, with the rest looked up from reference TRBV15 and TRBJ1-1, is DAMVIQNPRYQVTQFGKPVTLSCSQTLNHNVMYWYQQKSSQAPKLLFHYYDKDFNNEADTPDNFQSRRPNTSFCFLDIRSPGLGDTAMYLCATSRDGPRFGEALFGQGTRLTVV.

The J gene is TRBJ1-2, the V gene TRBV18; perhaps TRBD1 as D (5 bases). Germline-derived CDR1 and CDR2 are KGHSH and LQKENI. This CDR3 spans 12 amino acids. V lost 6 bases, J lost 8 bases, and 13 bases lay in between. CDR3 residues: CASSRSGQGYTF. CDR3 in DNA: TGTGCCAGCTCCCGATCGGGGCAAGGCTACACCTTC.

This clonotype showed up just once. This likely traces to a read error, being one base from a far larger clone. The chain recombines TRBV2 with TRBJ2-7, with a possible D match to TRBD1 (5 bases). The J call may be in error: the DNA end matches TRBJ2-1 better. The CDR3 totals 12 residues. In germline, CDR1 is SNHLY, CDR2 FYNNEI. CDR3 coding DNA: TGTGCCAGCAGGGGGCTCTTGGAGACCCAGTTCTTC. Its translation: CASRGLLETQFF.

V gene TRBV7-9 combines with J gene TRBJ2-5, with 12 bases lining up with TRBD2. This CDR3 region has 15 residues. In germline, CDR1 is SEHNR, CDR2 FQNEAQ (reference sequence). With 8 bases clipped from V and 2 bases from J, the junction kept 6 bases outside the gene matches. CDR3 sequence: CASGRLAGDQETQYF. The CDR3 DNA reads TGTGCCAGCGGCCGACTAGCGGGAGATCAAGAGACCCAGTACTTC.

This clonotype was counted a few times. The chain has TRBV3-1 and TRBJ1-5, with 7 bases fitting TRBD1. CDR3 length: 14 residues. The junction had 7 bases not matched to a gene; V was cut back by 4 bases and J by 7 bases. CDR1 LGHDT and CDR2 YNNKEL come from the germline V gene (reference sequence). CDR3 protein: CASSRTGEWQPQHF. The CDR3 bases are TGTGCCAGCAGCCGGACAGGTGAATGGCAGCCCCAGCATTTT.

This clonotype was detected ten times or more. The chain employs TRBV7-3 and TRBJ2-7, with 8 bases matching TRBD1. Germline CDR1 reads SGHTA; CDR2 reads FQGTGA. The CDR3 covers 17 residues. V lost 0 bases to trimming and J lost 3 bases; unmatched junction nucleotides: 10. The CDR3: CASSLTGPTGAGYEQYF. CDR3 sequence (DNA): TGTGCCAGCAGCTTAACCGGCCCGACAGGGGCTGGCTACGAGCAGTACTTC.

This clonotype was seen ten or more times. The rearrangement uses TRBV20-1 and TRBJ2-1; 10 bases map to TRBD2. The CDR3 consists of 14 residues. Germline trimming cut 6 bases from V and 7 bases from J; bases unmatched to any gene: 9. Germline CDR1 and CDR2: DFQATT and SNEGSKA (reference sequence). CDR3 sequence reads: CSASSSGRDNEQFF. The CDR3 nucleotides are TGCAGTGCCAGCTCCAGCGGGAGGGATAATGAGCAGTTCTTC.